The T cell receptor (beta chain) under discussion was sequenced for a study of cytomegalovirus exposure and HLA in healthy donors. There are a few counts of this clone. Antigen: not known. Both 60 Vbeta primers and 13 Jbeta primers went into the PCR. Here immunoSEQ multiplex PCR was the method, and the copy in TCRdb shows in-frame clones only, minus some. The repertoire includes fewer than 200,000 clones, roughly 80% of them detected once, and around 3.6% sits in the top ten. Study results and limitations: Prediction of most subjects' HLA-A and HLA-B alleles by TCR beta sequences was reportedly accurate. Researchers reported in a later analysis that common viral pathogens appeared linked to several top clusters.

The CDR3 runs to 16 residues. V lost 4 bases, J lost 0 bases, and 5 bases stayed unmatched. Germline CDR1 is LNHDA and CDR2 is SQIVND (reference sequence). The sequenced material came from PBMCs. This sequence was found in a man aged 35 to 55 in good health and CMV-seropositive. This chain joins TRBV19 and TRBJ1-4; 7 nucleotides agree with TRBD1. CDR3 DNA: TGTGCCAGTAGTAGGAAAGGGGGCACAACTAATGAAAAACTGTTTTTT. It specifies CASSRKGGTTNEKLFF.